This TCR beta chain was profiled in a study of memory CD4+ T cells and cytomegalovirus serostatus. Sequencing was performed with immunoSEQ multiplex PCR; in TCRdb, only in-frame clones are kept and a portion is missing. The repertoire holds about 46,000 clones, 77% seen once, with 0.61% in the top ten. This CDR3 is 13 amino acids long. Germline V gives CDR1 ENHRY, CDR2 SYGVKD. Trimming removed 4 bases from V and 3 bases from J, with 10 bases in between. This clone was counted a few times. Single viable CD3+CD4+CD8-CD45RO+ cells were sorted as the memory CD4+ T cells. Serum IgG to CMV pp150, pp28, p38 and p52 defined serostatus.

Sequencing was performed on memory CD4+ T cells from blood. The clonotype comes from an adult in good health and CMV-seronegative. This chain connects TRBV10-3 to TRBJ2-7, with D possibly matching TRBD1 (6 bases). CDR3 sequence (DNA): TGTGCCATCAGTGGGGGGCAGAACTACGAGCAGTACTTC. Translation: CAISGGQNYEQYF.